Each of the 20 T cell receptor beta chains below was sequenced from the same sample in a study of T cell repertoires in cytomegalovirus infection. TCRdb called the reads again in MiXCR, with one record for every CDR3 protein. The sample carries approximately 300,000 distinct CDR3 sequences, 25% to 35% recorded once. Antigens for these TCRs are unknown. This specimen consisted of cultured PBMCs, obtained from culture after CMV antigen stimulation. Receptor source: a human donor in good health (CMV status not recorded). Some clones in this sample may be carry-over from other donors' samples.

This clonotype was seen many times. The V and J genes are TRBV7-9 and TRBJ2-3; unclear D gene. In germline, CDR1 is SEHNR, CDR2 FQNEAQ (reference sequence). The CDR3 is made up of 12 amino acids. Deletions cut 7 bases from V and 4 bases from J, with 9 bases between. Written as DNA, the CDR3 is TGTGCCAGCACTGACGCGGCAGATACGCAGTATTTT. Encoded protein: CASTDAADTQYF.

This clonotype was detected only a few times. This chain uses TRBV5-1 with TRBJ2-1, with a tentative D call TRBD2 (6 bases). The germline V gene has CDR1 SGHRS and CDR2 YFSETQ. The CDR3 contains 16 residues. The V and J ends lost 0 bases and 2 bases respectively, with 12 bases between them. The CDR3 loop reads CASSLAAGSPYNEQFF. As DNA, the CDR3 is TGCGCCAGCAGCTTGGCCGCGGGAAGCCCCTACAATGAGCAGTTCTTC.

The J gene is TRBJ2-1, the V gene TRBV28; maybe TRBD2 (6 bases). CDR1 is MDHEN and CDR2 is SYDVKM in the germline V gene. Trimming cost V 8 bases and J 6 bases, with 17 bases left between them. The CDR3 is made up of 14 amino acids. The DNA for the CDR3 is TGTGCCAGCGCGCGAGGGGACTTATCCAATGAGCAGTTCTTC. Residues: CASARGDLSNEQFF.

This clonotype turned up a few times. CDR3 DNA sequence: TGTGCCAGCAGCTTACGGGGGGCCGAAACCGGGGAGCTGTTTTTT. This sequence encodes CASSLRGAETGELFF. J is TRBJ2-2 and V is TRBV7-2, with D possibly matching TRBD2 (7 bases). This CDR3 spans 15 amino acids. From germline, CDR1 is SGHTA and CDR2 FQGNSA. V gave up 2 bases and J gave up 5 bases, with 12 bases separating them.

This clonotype was detected only a few times. The chain combines TRBV4-2 with TRBJ2-7; TRBD2 matches at 10 bases. The CDR3 is made up of 16 amino acids. Unmatched junction bases numbered 6, after V lost 3 bases and J lost 1 base. CDR1 LGHNA and CDR2 YNFKEQ come from the germline V gene. The CDR3 region is CASSQASGGSSYEQYF. CDR3 coding DNA: TGTGCCAGCAGCCAGGCTAGCGGGGGTTCGTCCTACGAGCAGTACTTC.

This clonotype was found many times. The chain has TRBV7-9 and TRBJ2-3; TRBD1 aligns across 8 bases. The CDR3 length is 20 residues. V lost 8 bases and J lost 1; bases outside the gene matches: 23. Germline V gives CDR1 SEHNR, CDR2 FQNEAQ (reference sequence). This CDR3 is CASRSYQWTGRQMGTDTQYF. The CDR3 region has the DNA TGTGCCAGCCGGTCATATCAATGGACAGGGCGACAAATGGGCACAGATACGCAGTATTTT.

This rearrangement joins TRBV7-2 to TRBJ1-2, with TRBD1 identical over 11 bases. There are 16 residues in the CDR3. Trimming took 5 bases from V and 6 from J; bases not matched to a gene: 11. Germline CDR1 is SGHTA and CDR2 is FQGNSA. CDR3 in DNA: TGTGCCAGCAGCCAGAAGGACAGGGGGCTGGTGGATGGCTACACCTTC. As protein: CASSQKDRGLVDGYTF.

The chain combines TRBV7-8 with TRBJ1-2, with D maybe TRBD1 (6 bases). Trimming took off 1 base at V and 4 bases at J, with 10 bases between the two ends. CDR3 length: 14 residues. Per germline, CDR1 SGHVS and CDR2 FQNEAQ. CDR3 in amino acids: CASSLGTASYGYTF. Here the CDR3 DNA reads TGTGCCAGCAGCTTAGGGACAGCATCCTATGGCTACACCTTC.

Remarks on this clonotype: The junction differs from germline at one of its ends, possibly a read error. The chain combines TRBV25-1 with TRBJ1-6, with no clear D. CDR1 and CDR2 (germline): MGHDK, SYGVNS. The CDR3 consists of 13 residues. The CDR3 here is CASSPNYDSPLHF. The CDR3 nucleotides read TGTGCCAGCAGTCCGAACTATGATTCACCCCTCCACTTT.

V usage is TRBV2 and J usage is TRBJ1-5; tentative D call: TRBD1 (5 bases). The CDR3 covers 15 residues. Trimming left V 5 bases short and J 5 bases short, with 16 bases between. Germline assignment: CDR1 SNHLY and CDR2 FYNNEI. This chain's CDR3 is CASSWDRMDHQPQHF. CDR3 sequence (DNA): TGTGCCAGCAGTTGGGACCGCATGGACCATCAGCCCCAGCATTTT.

This clonotype showed up just a few times. This sequence joins TRBV7-9 and TRBJ1-3; D is undetermined. This CDR3 is built from 16 residues. The ends were cut back, 2 bases at V and 1 base at J, with 12 bases in the middle. CDR1 is SEHNR and CDR2 is FQNEAQ in the germline V gene (reference sequence). This CDR3 is CASSLLRGWSGNTIYF. CDR3 sequence (DNA): TGTGCCAGCAGCTTATTAAGAGGGTGGTCTGGAAACACCATATATTTT.

V gene TRBV28 combines with J gene TRBJ2-5; 10 positions agree with TRBD1. The germline CDR1 and CDR2 sequences are MDHEN and SYDVKM. This CDR3 is built from 15 residues. The trim removed 7 bases at V and 5 bases at J, leaving 10 bases unmatched. The CDR3 spells CASNAGQGEGETQYF. The CDR3 DNA reads TGTGCCAGCAACGCCGGACAGGGGGAGGGGGAGACCCAGTACTTC.

The chain links TRBV5-1 to TRBJ2-1; 14 bases agree with TRBD2. From germline, CDR1 is SGHRS and CDR2 YFSETQ. This CDR3 comprises 14 residues. The junction had 3 bases not matched to a gene; V was cut back by 4 bases and J by 9 bases. The CDR3 coding sequence is TGCGCCAGCAGCCCCGGACTAGCGGGGGGTGAGCAGTTCTTC. Protein sequence: CASSPGLAGGEQFF.

This clonotype was detected a few times. The chain carries TRBV3-1 and TRBJ1-1; the D is unclear. Germline lookup yields CDR1 LGHDT and CDR2 YNNKEL (reference sequence). The CDR3 covers 15 residues. V lost 1 base, J lost 0 bases, and 9 bases lay in between. CDR3: CASSQVGNMNTEAFF. CDR3 nucleotides: TGTGCCAGCAGCCAAGTCGGAAACATGAACACTGAAGCTTTCTTT.

This chain links TRBV6-1 with TRBJ2-7; maybe TRBD2 (6 bases). Germline CDR1 and CDR2: MNHNS and SASEGT. This CDR3 spans 15 amino acids. Trimming left V 5 bases short and J 6 bases short, with 20 bases between. The CDR3 loop reads CASSPRDFPGSEQYF. CDR3 coding DNA: TGTGCCAGCAGTCCCCGGGACTTCCCGGGTAGCGAGCAGTACTTC.

This clonotype came up a few times. The junction and the germline gene differ at one end; a read error may be behind it. The chain joins TRBV10-3 to TRBJ2-7; 8 bases are a match to TRBD1. Per germline, CDR1 ENHRY and CDR2 SYGVKD. The CDR3 covers 13 residues. The chain's CDR3 is CAISESGTGWVSF. CDR3 in DNA: TGTGCCATCAGTGAGTCGGGGACAGGTTGGGTGTCCTTC.

This clonotype turned up a few times. This chain links TRBV5-1 with TRBJ2-2; D call uncertain. The CDR3 covers 15 residues. Looked up from germline, CDR1 is SGHRS and CDR2 is YFSETQ. V gave up 0 bases and J gave up 0 bases, with 6 bases separating them. DNA for the CDR3: TGCGCCAGCAGCTTGGACACGACGAACACCGGGGAGCTGTTTTTT. It is translated as CASSLDTTNTGELFF. The whole variable domain, remainder taken from reference TRBV5-1 and TRBJ2-2, is KAGVTQTPRYLIKTRGQQVTLSCSPISGHRSVSWYQQTPGQGLQFLFEYFSETQRNKGNFPGRFSGRQFSNSRSEMNVSTLELGDSALYLCASSLDTTNTGELFFGEGSRLTVL.

The chain combines TRBV5-6 with TRBJ2-5; the D call may be TRBD1 or TRBD2 (5 bases each). Deletions cut 4 bases from V and 2 bases from J, with 12 bases between. The length of the CDR3 is 14 residues. Germline values: CDR1 SGHDT, CDR2 YYEEEE. CDR3 loop: CASSLEGPQETQYF. The CDR3 bases are TGTGCCAGCAGCCTCGAGGGACCTCAAGAGACCCAGTACTTC.

This clonotype was found a few times. V usage is TRBV7-9 and J usage is TRBJ1-1; 8 bases fit TRBD1. Germline trimming cut 5 bases from V and 4 bases from J; bases unmatched to any gene: 9. The CDR3 consists of 15 residues. CDR1 and CDR2 from the germline V gene are SEHNR and FQNEAQ (reference sequence). The CDR3 nucleotides are TGTGCCAGCAGCCCCCCGCTAACAGGGGGCACTGAAGCTTTCTTT. Residues: CASSPPLTGGTEAFF.

The chain carries TRBV19 and TRBJ1-2; TRBD1 aligns across 8 bases. Losses at the gene ends were 4 bases for V and 8 bases for J; bases not matched to a gene: 0. CDR1 LNHDA and CDR2 SQIVND come from the germline V gene (reference sequence). The CDR3 contains 11 residues. The CDR3 DNA reads as TGTGCCAGTAGTAGGGACAGGGGCTACACCTTC. Amino acid sequence: CASSRDRGYTF.